The subject of this entry is one T cell receptor (beta chain). The sample comes from a study of T cells in localized non-small cell lung cancer. Assay: immunoSEQ multiplex PCR; the TCRdb copy retains only in-frame clones and omits some. The table shows about 21,000 clones, with approximately 90% occurring only once. Germline CDR1 reads SGHTA; CDR2 reads FQGTGA. V gave up 2 bases and J gave up 1 base, with 19 bases separating them. The CDR3 sequence is 18 residues long. The clonotype originates from a male donor at least 60 years old with stage I squamous cell lung carcinoma. Sequencing was performed on peripheral blood, taken before any cancer treatment. The chain couples TRBV7-3 to TRBJ2-3; D remains ambiguous. The CDR3 coding sequence is TGTGCCAGCAGCTTAGGGGTCGGGCTAGATAAAGGCACAGATACGCAGTATTTT. Its translation: CASSLGVGLDKGTDTQYF.